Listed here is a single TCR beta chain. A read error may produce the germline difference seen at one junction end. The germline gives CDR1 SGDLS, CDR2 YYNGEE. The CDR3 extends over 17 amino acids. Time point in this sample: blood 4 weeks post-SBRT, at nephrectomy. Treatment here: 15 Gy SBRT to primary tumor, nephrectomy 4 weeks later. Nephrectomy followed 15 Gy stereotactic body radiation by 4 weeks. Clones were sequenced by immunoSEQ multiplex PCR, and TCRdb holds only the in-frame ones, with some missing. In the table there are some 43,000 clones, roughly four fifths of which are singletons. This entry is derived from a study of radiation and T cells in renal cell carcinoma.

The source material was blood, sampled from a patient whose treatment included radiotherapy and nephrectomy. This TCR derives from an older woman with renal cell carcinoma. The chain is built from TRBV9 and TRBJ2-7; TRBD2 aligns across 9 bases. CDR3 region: CVSSEGGTSGSSYEQYF. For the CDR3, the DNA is TGTGTCAGCAGCGAGGGGGGTACTAGCGGGTCATCTTACGAGCAGTACTTC.